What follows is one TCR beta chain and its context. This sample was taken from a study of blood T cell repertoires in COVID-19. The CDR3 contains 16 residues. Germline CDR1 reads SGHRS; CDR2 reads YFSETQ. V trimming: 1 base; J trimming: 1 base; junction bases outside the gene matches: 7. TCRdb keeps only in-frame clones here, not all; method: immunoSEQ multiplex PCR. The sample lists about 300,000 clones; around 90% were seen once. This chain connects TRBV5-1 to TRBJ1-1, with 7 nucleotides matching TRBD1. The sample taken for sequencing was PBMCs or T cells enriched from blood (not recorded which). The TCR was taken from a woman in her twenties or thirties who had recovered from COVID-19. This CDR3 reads CASSLLKGAGNTEAFF. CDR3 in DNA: TGCGCCAGCAGCTTGTTAAAGGGGGCTGGGAACACTGAAGCTTTCTTT.